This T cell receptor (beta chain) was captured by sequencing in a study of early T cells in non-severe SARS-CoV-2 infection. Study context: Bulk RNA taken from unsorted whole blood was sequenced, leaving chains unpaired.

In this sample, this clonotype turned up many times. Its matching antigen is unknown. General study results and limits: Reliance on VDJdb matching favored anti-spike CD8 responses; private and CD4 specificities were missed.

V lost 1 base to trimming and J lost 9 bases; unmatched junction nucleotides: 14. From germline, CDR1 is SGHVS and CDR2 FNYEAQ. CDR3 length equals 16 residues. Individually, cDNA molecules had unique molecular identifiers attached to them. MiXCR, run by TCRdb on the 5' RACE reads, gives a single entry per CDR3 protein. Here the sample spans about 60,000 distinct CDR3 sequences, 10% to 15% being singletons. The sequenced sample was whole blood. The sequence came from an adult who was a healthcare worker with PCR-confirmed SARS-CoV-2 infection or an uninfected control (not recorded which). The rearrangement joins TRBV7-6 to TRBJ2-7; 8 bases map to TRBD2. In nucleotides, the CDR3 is TGTGCCAGCAGCTTAGAAGGGACTAGGGGTCTGGGTGTGCAGTACTTC. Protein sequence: CASSLEGTRGLGVQYF. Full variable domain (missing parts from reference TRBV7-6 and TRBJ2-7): GAGVSQSPRYKVTKRGQDVALRCDPISGHVSLYWYRQALGQGPEFLTYFNYEAQQDKSGLPNDRFSAERPEGSISTLTIQRTEQRDSAMYRCASSLEGTRGLGVQYFGPGTRLTVT.